The rows below give T cell receptor beta chains drawn from one sample of a study of T cell changes during pregnancy in multiple sclerosis. TCRdb keeps only in-frame clones here, not all; method: immunoSEQ multiplex PCR. The table records some 74,000 clones, roughly 92% of them present only once. Specimen: peripheral blood, collected after pregnancy. These receptors all stem from a female donor in good health, enrolled as a control in a pregnancy study. CDR3s include the opening cysteine and the closing phenylalanine or tryptophan. The D gene is left open where the match is weak. Only some rows state a clone size, as once, few, many or a class for expanded clones.

. | TRBD1 | TRBJ2-3 | 16 | TRBV10-3 | TGTGCCATCAGTGAGTTGAGGACAGGGGGAACAGATACGCAGTATTTT | CAISELRTGGTDTQYF
. | . | TRBJ1-2 | 13 | TRBV27 | TGTGCCAGCAGCCTTACAGGGAACTATGGCTACACCTTC | CASSLTGNYGYTF
. | TRBD2 | TRBJ2-3 | 15 | TRBV10-2 | TGCGCCAGCAGGGAACTAGCGAGTGGCACAGATACGCAGTATTTT | CASRELASGTDTQYF
few | TRBD1 | TRBJ2-7 | 15 | TRBV5-1 | TGCGCCAGCAGCCCACGACAGGGGGCGAGCTACGAGCAGTACTTC | CASSPRQGASYEQYF
. | TRBD2 | TRBJ2-1 | 15 | TRBV18 | TGTGCCAGCTCACCAGGACTAGGGGTAGAGAATGAGCAGTTCTTC | CASSPGLGVENEQFF
. | . | TRBJ1-1 | 15 | TRBV27 | TGTGCCAGCAGTTTGGGGGCTAACCTGAACACTGAAGCTTTCTTT | CASSLGANLNTEAFF
. | TRBD1 | TRBJ1-6 | 14 | TRBV28 | TGTGCCAGCAGTTTCGACAGGGGTCGCTCACCCCTCCACTTT | CASSFDRGRSPLHF
. | . | TRBJ2-1 | 14 | TRBV4-2 | TGTGCCAGCAGCGGGCGGAGGATAGTTGATGAGCAGTTCTTC | CASSGRRIVDEQFF
. | . | TRBJ1-1 | 15 | TRBV5-6 | TGTGCCAGCAGCTTGATAACGTCAGGGAACACTGAAGCTTTCTTT | CASSLITSGNTEAFF
. | . | TRBJ1-1 | 16 | TRBV5-6 | TGTGCCAGCAGCCTCTGGGGGGGGCGGGGGCTCACTGAAGCTTTCTTT | CASSLWGGRGLTEAFF
few | . | TRBJ1-1 | 14 | TRBV4-1 | TGCGCCAGCAGCCAAGTGGGGGGGAACACTGAAGCTTTCTTT | CASSQVGGNTEAFF
. | . | TRBJ2-1 | 13 | TRBV6-1 | TGTGCCAGCAGTGAATTGATGAAAACAGATCAGTTCTTC | CASSELMKTDQFF
. | . | TRBJ2-5 | 13 | TRBV5-4 | TGTGCCAGCAGCGGGGACTGGGGTGAGGCCCAGTACTTC | CASSGDWGEAQYF
. | . | TRBJ1-3 | 12 | TRBV7-6 | TGTGCCAGCAGCTTCACTGGAAACACCATATATTTT | CASSFTGNTIYF
. | TRBD1 | TRBJ2-7 | 15 | TRBV4-1 | TGCGCCAGCAGCCAAGTTACAGGGGTCCGGGGCGAGCAGTACTTC | CASSQVTGVRGEQYF
. | . | TRBJ2-1 | 15 | TRBV9 | TGTGCCAGCAGCGTAGCTGGCGGGGTGTACAATGAGCAGTTCTTC | CASSVAGGVYNEQFF
. | . | TRBJ2-5 | 15 | TRBV5-8 | TGTGCCAGCATCCACCCGGAGGGGCGCCAAGAGACCCAGTACTTC | CASIHPEGRQETQYF
. | TRBD2 | TRBJ2-4 | 16 | TRBV14 | TGTGCCAGCAGCCAAGGTAGCGGGGGGGCGCGAAACATTCAGTACTTC | CASSQGSGGARNIQYF
. | . | TRBJ2-3 | 14 | TRBV19 | TGTGCCAGTACCGGCGGGGAAGTCACAGATACGCAGTATTTT | CASTGGEVTDTQYF
. | . | TRBJ2-1 | 13 | TRBV15 | TGTGCCACCACTAAGCGGCCCGGGGATGAGCAGTTCTTC | CATTKRPGDEQFF
. | . | TRBJ2-3 | 13 | TRBV2 | TGTGCCAGCAGAGGGGACTTTGGGGATACGCAGTATTTT | CASRGDFGDTQYF
once | TRBD2 | TRBJ2-1 | 16 | TRBV4-2 | TGTGCCAGCAGCCAAGATGGGACTAGCGGCTACAATGAGCAGTTCTTC | CASSQDGTSGYNEQFF
. | . | TRBJ1-1 | 16 | TRBV4-2 | TGTGCCAGCAGCCAAGAAATACTCTCACCGAACACTGAAGCTTTCTTT | CASSQEILSPNTEAFF
. | TRBD1 | TRBJ1-4 | 13 | TRBV6-1 | TGTGCCAGCAGGCAGGGGGCTGGGGAAAAACTGTTTTTT | CASRQGAGEKLFF
. | . | TRBJ2-2 | 15 | TRBV6-6 | TGTGCCAGCAGACAACCCAGGCAGGGTAGCGGGGAGCTGTTTTTT | CASRQPRQGSGELFF
. | . | TRBJ1-1 | 14 | TRBV5-1 | TGCGCCAGCAGCTCGACAGGTAAGGAGACTGAAGCTTTCTTT | CASSSTGKETEAFF
. | . | TRBJ1-6 | 13 | TRBV6-1 | TGTGCCACTCAACGGTATTATAATTCACCCCTCCACTTT | CATQRYYNSPLHF
. | TRBD1 | TRBJ2-5 | 15 | TRBV5-1 | TGCGCCAGCAGCTCCCCGGGACAGGGGGTCGAGACCCAGTACTTC | CASSSPGQGVETQYF